This T cell receptor beta chain stems from a study of shared clonotypes between healthy human individuals. This CDR3 comprises 16 residues. Trimming removed 2 bases at V and 0 bases at J, with 14 bases between. Measured with immunoSEQ multiplex PCR; TCRdb has only the in-frame clones, and not every one. This sample has some 1.4 million clones, with roughly 96% found just once. Input material: naive CD4+ T cells sorted from blood. Subset defined: CD45RA+ positively selected. The chain recombines TRBV23-1 with TRBJ2-7; D possibly matches TRBD1 or TRBD2 (5 bases each). TRBV23-1 is annotated as an ORF whose role is uncertain. The clonotype was recovered from a man under 40 in good health. CDR3 sequence reads: CASSQVYRDASYEQYF. CDR3 DNA sequence: TGCGCCAGCAGTCAAGTTTACCGGGACGCCTCCTACGAGCAGTACTTC.